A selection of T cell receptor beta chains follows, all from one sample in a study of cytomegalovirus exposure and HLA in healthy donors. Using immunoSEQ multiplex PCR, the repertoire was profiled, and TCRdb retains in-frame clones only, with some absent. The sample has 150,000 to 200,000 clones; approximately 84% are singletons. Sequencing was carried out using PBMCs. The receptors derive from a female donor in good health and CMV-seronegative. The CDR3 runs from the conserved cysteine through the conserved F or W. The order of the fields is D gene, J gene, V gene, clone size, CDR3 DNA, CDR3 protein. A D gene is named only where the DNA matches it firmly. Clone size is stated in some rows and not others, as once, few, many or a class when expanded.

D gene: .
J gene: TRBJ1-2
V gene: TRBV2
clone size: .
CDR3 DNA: TGTGCCACCCATTACAGTGATGGCTACACCTTC
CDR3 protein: CATHYSDGYTF

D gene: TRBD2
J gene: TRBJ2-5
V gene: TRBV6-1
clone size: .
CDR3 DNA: TGTGCCAGCAGTGAATGGGCTAGCGGGAGGTCAGAGACCCAGTACTTC
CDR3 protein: CASSEWASGRSETQYF

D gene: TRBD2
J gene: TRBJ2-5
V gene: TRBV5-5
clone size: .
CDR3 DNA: TGTGCCAGCAGCTTGTTGGGGTTAGCGGGTTCCCAAGAGACCCAGTACTTC
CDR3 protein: CASSLLGLAGSQETQYF

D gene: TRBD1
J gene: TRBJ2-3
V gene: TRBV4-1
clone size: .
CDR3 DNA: TGCGCCAGCAGCCAAGAAGGGGCAGGGGGCCTGGATACGCAGTATTTT
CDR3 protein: CASSQEGAGGLDTQYF

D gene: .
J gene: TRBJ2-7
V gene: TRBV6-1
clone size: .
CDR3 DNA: TGTGCCAGCAGTGAGATTTCAGGGGTCACTCTCTACGAGCAGTACTTC
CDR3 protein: CASSEISGVTLYEQYF

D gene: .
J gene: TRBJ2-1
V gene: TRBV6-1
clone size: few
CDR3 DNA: TGTGCCAGCAGTGAAGGGCCAGGGGCGTACAATGAGCAGTTCTTC
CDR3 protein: CASSEGPGAYNEQFF

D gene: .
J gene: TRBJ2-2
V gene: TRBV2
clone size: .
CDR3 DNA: TGTGCCAGCAGTGAAGGGTGGGGCGGACGAACGAACACCGGGGAGCTGTTTTTT
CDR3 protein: CASSEGWGGRTNTGELFF

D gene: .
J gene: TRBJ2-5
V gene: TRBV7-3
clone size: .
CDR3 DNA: TGTGCCAGCAGTACCGGGACTGGGGAGACCCAGTACTTC
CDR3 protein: CASSTGTGETQYF

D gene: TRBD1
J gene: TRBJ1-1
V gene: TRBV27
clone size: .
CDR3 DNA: TGTGCCAGCAGACCGACAGGGGCTACCACTGAAGCTTTCTTT
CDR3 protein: CASRPTGATTEAFF

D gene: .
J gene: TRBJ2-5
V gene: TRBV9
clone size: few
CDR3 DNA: TGTGCCAGCAGCGTAGGATGGGGGGAAGAGACCCAGTACTTC
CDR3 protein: CASSVGWGEETQYF

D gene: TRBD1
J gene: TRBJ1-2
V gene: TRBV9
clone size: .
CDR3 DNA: TGTGCCAGCAGCGTAGGACACAGGACAGGGGTGGTCGGTTACTATGGCTACACCTTC
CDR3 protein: CASSVGHRTGVVGYYGYTF

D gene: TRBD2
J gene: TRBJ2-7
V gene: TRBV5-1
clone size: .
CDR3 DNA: TGCGCCAGCAGCTTGGTAGCGGGAGTCGAGCAGTACTTC
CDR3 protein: CASSLVAGVEQYF

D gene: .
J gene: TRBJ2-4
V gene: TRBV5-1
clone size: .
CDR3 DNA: TGCGCCAGCAGCTTGGAATCCGGGGGGCTAGCCAAAAACATTCAGTACTTC
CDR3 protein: CASSLESGGLAKNIQYF

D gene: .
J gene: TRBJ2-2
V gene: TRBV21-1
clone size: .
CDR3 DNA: TGTGCCAGCAGCCCGACTTTCCCGACAGGGACGAACACCGGGGAGCTGTTTTTT
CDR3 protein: CASSPTFPTGTNTGELFF

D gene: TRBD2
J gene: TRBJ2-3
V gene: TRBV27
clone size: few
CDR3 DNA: TGTGCCAGCAGTTTTATAGCGGGTACGCAGTATTTT
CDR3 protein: CASSFIAGTQYF

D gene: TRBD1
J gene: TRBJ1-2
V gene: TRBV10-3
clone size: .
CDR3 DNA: TGTGCCACCGGCGGGACAGGGGGAGATGGCTACACCTTC
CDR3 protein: CATGGTGGDGYTF

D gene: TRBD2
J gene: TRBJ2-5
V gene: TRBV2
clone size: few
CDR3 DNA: TGTGCCAGCAGGGGACTAGCGGGAGTACGGCAAGAGACCCAGTACTTC
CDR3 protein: CASRGLAGVRQETQYF

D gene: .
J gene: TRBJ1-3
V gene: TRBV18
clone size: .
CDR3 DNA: TGTGCCAGCTCACCGGAGGGTGCTGGAAACACCATATATTTT
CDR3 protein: CASSPEGAGNTIYF

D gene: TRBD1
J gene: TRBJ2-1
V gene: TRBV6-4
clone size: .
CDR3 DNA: TGTGCCAGCAGTGAGGGACAGGGATACAATGAGCAGTTCTTC
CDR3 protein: CASSEGQGYNEQFF

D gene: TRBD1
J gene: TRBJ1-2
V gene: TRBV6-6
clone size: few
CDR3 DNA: TGTGCCAGCAATAACGCGGCCGGCAGGGGGGACTATGGCTACACCTTC
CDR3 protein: CASNNAAGRGDYGYTF

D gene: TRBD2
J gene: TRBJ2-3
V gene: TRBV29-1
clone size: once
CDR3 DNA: TGCAGCTCTAGGACTAGCGGGAGTTTCTTCGGCACAGATACGCAGTATTTT
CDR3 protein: CSSRTSGSFFGTDTQYF

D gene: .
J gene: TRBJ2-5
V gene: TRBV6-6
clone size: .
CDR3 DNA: TGTGCCAGCAGTTTCCTAGCGACAGGGTTCGTGGAGACCCAGTACTTC
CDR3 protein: CASSFLATGFVETQYF

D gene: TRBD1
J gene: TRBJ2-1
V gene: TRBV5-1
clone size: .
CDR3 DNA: TGCGCCAGCTCCGGACAGGGGGCCGCCTACAATGAGCAGTTCTTC
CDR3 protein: CASSGQGAAYNEQFF

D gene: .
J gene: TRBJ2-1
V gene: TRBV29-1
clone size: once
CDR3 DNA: TGCAGCTACACCACAGGGTACAATGAGCAGTTCTTC
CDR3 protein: CSYTTGYNEQFF

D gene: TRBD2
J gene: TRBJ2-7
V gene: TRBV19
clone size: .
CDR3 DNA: TGTGCCAGTAGTCCCTACTCTAGCGGTTCCTACGAGCAGTACTTC
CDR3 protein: CASSPYSSGSYEQYF

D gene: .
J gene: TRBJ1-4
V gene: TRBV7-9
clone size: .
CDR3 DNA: TGTGCCAGCAGCTCCTACGGGGGTGCAACTAATGAAAAACTGTTTTTT
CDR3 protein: CASSSYGGATNEKLFF

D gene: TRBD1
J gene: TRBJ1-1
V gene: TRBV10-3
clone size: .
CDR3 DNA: TGTGCCATCAGTTTAACCGGGACAGCGAACACTGAAGCTTTCTTT
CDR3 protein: CAISLTGTANTEAFF

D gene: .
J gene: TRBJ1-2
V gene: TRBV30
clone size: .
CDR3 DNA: TGTGCCTGGAGTGCCCACCGACAGGTACTGGATGGCTACACCTTC
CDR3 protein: CAWSAHRQVLDGYTF

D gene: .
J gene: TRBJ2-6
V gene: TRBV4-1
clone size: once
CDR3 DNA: TGCGCCAGCAGCTGGCCAAAGGGGTCTGGGGCCAACGTCCTGACTTTC
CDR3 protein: CASSWPKGSGANVLTF

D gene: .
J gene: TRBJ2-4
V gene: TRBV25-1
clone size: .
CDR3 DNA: TGTGCCAGCAGTGACCGTGGGGGCAAGCGGACCAAAAACATTCAGTACTTC
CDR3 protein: CASSDRGGKRTKNIQYF

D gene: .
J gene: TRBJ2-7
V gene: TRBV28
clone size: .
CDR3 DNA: TGTGCCAGCATGGGGACACGGGACGAGCAGTACTTC
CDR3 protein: CASMGTRDEQYF

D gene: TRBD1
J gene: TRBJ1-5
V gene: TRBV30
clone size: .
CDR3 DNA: TGTGCCTGGGGGACAGGACGGTCTAGCAATCAGCCCCAGCATTTT
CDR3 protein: CAWGTGRSSNQPQHF

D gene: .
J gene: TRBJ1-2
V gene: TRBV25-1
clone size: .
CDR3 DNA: TGTGCCAGCAGTGAATCGTACAGGTCGAATGGCTACACCTTC
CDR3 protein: CASSESYRSNGYTF

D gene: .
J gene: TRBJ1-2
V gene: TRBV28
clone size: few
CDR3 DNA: TGTGCCAGCAGCAATTCCGACAGTAGGAATGGCTACACCTTC
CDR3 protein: CASSNSDSRNGYTF

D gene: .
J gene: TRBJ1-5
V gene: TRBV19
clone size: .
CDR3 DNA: TGTGCCAGTAGTCCCCCGTGGAGGGGCGGGAATCAGCCCCAGCATTTT
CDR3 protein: CASSPPWRGGNQPQHF

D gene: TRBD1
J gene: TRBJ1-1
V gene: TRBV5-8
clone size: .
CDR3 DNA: TGTGCCAGCAGCTTTGGACAGGGAAGGTCCTACGACACTGAAGCTTTCTTT
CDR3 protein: CASSFGQGRSYDTEAFF

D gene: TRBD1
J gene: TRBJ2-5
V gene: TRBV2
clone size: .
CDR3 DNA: TGTGCCAGCTCCGACAGGGGGCAGGAGACCCAGTACTTC
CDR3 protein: CASSDRGQETQYF

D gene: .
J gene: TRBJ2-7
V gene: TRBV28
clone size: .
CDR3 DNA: TGTGCCAGCAGTTCCCCCGGGACAACCAACTCGCAGTACTTC
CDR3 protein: CASSSPGTTNSQYF

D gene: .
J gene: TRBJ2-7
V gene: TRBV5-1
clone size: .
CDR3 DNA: TGCGCCAGCAGCCAGGACAGCGTCTCCTACGAGCAGTACTTC
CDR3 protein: CASSQDSVSYEQYF

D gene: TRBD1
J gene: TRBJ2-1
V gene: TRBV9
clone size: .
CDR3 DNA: TGTGCCAGCAGCGTGACACCGGGACAGGGAAATGAGCAGTTCTTC
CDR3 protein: CASSVTPGQGNEQFF

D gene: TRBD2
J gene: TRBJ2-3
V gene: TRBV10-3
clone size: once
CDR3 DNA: TGTGCCATCAGTGATGCGGGAGGAGTGTCAGATACGCAGTATTTT
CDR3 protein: CAISDAGGVSDTQYF

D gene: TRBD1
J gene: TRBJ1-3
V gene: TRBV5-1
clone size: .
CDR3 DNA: TGCGCCAGCAGTCTTGACAGGGATAACACCATATATTTT
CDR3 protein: CASSLDRDNTIYF

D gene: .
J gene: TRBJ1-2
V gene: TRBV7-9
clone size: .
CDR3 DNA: TGTGCCAGCAGCTTACAGGGGCCCTATGGCTACACCTTC
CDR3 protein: CASSLQGPYGYTF

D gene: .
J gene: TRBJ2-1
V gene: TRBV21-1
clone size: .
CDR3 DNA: TGTGCCAGCAGCAAAGACAAGGGGACCTACAATGAGCAGTTCTTC
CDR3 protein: CASSKDKGTYNEQFF

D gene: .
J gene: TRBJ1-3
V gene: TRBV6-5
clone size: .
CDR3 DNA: TGTGCCAGCAGTTATTGGGGAGGCTCTGGAAACACCATATATTTT
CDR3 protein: CASSYWGGSGNTIYF

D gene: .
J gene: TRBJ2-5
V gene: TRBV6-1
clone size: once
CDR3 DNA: TGTGCCAGCACCCAGACCGCCGAAGGGGGGACCCAGTACTTC
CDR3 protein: CASTQTAEGGTQYF

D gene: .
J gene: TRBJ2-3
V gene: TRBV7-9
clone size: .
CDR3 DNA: TGTTCCAGCAGCTTAGCGTGGGGGGACACAGATACGCAGTATTTT
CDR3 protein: CSSSLAWGDTDTQYF

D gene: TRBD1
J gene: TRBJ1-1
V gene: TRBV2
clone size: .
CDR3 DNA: TGTGCCTCTGGACAGGGAGGACGAGCTTTCTTT
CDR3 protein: CASGQGGRAFF

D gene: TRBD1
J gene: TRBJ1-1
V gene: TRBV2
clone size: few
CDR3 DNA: TGTGCCAGCACCCAAACCGGGGTACAGGGGGGCATTGAAGCTTTCTTT
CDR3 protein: CASTQTGVQGGIEAFF

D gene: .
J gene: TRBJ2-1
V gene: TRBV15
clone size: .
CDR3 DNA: TGTGCCACCAGCAGAGATCTACAGGGTGGCCACAATGAGCAGTTCTTC
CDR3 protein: CATSRDLQGGHNEQFF

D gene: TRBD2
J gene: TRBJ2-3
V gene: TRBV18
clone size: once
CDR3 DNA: TGTGCCAGCCATCTCCATCCTAGCGGGGTTAGCACAGATACGCAGTATTTT
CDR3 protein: CASHLHPSGVSTDTQYF

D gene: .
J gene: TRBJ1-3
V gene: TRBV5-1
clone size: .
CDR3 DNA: TGCGCCAGCAGCCTGACAGATTCTGGAAACACCATATATTTT
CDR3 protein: CASSLTDSGNTIYF

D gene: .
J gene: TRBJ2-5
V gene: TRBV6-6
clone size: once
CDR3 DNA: TGTGCCAGCAGTTACGGGGGGACTGGGGAGACCCAGTACTTC
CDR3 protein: CASSYGGTGETQYF